This TCR beta chain is drawn from a study of T cell repertoires in cytomegalovirus infection. At the level of the study: Public TCR beta signatures provided an indication of both CMV infection and a matching HLA type.

The V gene's germline CDR1 is MNHNS and CDR2 SASEGT. CDR3 length: 14 residues. Trimming cost V 5 bases and J 0 bases, with 11 bases left between them. TCRdb ran MiXCR on the reads and lists one entry per CDR3 protein. The data hold 200,000 to 300,000 distinct CDR3 sequences, with roughly 9.1% observed a single time. The chain is built from TRBV6-1 and TRBJ2-7; D might be TRBD1 or TRBD2, each matching 5 bases. This receptor was taken from a human donor in good health (CMV status not recorded). Some clones in this sample may be carry-over from other donors' samples. The sample taken for sequencing was PBMCs. CDR3 bases: TGTGCCAGCAGTTATGGGGGTATCTCCTACGAGCAGTACTTC. Protein sequence: CASSYGGISYEQYF.